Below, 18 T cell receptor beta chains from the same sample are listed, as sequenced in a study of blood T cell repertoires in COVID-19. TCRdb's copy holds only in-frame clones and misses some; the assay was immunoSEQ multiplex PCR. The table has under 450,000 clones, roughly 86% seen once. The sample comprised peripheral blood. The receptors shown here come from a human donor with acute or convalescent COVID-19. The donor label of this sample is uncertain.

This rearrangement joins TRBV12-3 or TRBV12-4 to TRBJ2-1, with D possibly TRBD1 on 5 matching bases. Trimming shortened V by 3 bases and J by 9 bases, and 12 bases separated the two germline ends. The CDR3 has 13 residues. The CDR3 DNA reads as TGTGCCAGCAGTTTTAAGGGGTTCGGTGAGCAGTTCTTC. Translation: CASSFKGFGEQFF.

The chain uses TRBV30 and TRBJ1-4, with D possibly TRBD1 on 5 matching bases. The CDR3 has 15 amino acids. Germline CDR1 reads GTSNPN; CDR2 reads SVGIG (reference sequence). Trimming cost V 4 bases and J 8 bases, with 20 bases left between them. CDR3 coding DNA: TGTGCCTGGACTAACCCGACAGATATTCCGGAAAAACTGTTTTTT. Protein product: CAWTNPTDIPEKLFF. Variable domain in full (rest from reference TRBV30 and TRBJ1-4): SQTIHQWPATLVQPVGSPLSLECTVEGTSNPNLYWYRQAAGRGLQLLFYSVGIGQISSEVPQNLSASRPQDRQFILSSKKLLLSDSGFYLCAWTNPTDIPEKLFFGSGTQLSVL.

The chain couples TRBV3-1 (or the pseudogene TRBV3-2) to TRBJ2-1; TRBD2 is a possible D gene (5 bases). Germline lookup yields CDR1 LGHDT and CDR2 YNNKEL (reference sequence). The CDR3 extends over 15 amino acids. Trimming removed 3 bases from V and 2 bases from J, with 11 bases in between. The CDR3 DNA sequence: TGTGCCAGCAGCCACGACTACAAAGCCTACAATGAGCAGTTCTTC. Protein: CASSHDYKAYNEQFF.

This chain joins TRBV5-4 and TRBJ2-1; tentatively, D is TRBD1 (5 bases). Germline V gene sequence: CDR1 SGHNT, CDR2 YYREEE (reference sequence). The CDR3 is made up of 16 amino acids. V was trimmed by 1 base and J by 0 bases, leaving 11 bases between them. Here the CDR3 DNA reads TGTGCCAGCAGCTTGATTGGTGGGGCCTCCTACAATGAGCAGTTCTTC. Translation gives CASSLIGGASYNEQFF.

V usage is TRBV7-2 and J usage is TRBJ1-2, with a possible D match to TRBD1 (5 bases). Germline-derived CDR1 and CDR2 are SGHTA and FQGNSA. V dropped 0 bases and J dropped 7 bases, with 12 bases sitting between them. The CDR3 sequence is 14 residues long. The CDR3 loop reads CASSLARAVAGYTF. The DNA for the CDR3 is TGTGCCAGCAGCTTAGCCAGGGCAGTCGCTGGCTACACCTTC.

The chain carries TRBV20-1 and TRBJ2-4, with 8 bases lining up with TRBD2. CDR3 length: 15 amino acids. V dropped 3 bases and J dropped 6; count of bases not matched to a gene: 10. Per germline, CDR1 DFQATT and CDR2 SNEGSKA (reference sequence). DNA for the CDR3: TGCAGTGCTAGTTCCCTAGCGGGCGTGGGAAACATTCAGTACTTC. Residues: CSASSLAGVGNIQYF.

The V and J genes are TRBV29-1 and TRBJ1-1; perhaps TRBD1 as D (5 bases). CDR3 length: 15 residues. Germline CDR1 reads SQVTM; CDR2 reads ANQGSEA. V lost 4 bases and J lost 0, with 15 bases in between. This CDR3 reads CSVVRQGEVNTEAFF. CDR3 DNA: TGCAGCGTTGTTCGCCAGGGCGAGGTGAACACTGAAGCTTTCTTT. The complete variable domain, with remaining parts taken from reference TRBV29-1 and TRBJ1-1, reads SAVISQKPSRDICQRGTSLTIQCQVDSQVTMMFWYRQQPGQSLTLIATANQGSEATYESGFVIDKFPISRPNLTFSTLTVSNMSPEDSSIYLCSVVRQGEVNTEAFFGQGTRLTVV.

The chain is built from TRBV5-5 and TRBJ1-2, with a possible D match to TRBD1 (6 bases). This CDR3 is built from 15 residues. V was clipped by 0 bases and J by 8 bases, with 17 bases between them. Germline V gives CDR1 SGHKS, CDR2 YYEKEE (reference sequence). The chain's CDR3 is CASSLARGAHRGYTF. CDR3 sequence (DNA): TGTGCCAGCAGCTTGGCCCGGGGGGCGCATCGGGGCTACACCTTC.

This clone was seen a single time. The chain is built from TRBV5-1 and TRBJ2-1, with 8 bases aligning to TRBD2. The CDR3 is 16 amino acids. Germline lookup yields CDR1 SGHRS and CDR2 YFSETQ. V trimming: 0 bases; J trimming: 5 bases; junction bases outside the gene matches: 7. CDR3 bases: TGCGCCAGCAGCTTGGTGGTAGCGGGAAAGAACAATGAGCAGTTCTTC. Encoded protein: CASSLVVAGKNNEQFF.

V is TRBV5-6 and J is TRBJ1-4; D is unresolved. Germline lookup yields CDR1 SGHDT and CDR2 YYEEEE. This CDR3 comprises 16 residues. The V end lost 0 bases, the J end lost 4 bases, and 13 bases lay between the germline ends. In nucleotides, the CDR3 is TGTGCCAGCAGCTTGGGCCCGTCCGGCGGTAATGAAAAACTGTTTTTT. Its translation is CASSLGPSGGNEKLFF.

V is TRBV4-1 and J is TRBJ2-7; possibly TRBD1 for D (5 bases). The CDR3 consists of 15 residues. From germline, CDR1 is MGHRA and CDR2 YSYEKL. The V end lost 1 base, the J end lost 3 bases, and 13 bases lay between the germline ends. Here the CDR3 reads CASSQGDRNIYEQYF. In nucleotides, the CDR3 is TGCGCCAGCAGCCAAGGAGACAGAAATATCTACGAGCAGTACTTC.

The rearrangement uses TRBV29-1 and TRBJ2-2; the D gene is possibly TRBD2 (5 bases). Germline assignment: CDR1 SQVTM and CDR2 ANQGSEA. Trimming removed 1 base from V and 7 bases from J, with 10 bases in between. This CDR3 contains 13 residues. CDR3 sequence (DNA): TGCAGCGTTGAAGCGGGGTACGGCGGGGAGCTGTTTTTT. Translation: CSVEAGYGGELFF.

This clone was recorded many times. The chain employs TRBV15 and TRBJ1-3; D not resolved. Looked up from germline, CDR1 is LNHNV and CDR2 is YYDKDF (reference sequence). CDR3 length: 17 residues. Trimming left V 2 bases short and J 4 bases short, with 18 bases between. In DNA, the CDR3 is TGTGCCACCAGCAGACGTCGTTTCGGGGTCCCGGGAAACACCATATATTTT. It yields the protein CATSRRRFGVPGNTIYF.

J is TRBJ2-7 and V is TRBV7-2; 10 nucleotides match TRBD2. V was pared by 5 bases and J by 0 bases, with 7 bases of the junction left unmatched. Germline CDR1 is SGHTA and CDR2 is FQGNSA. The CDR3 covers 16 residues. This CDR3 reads CASSRSGGPSSYEQYF. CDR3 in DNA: TGTGCCAGCAGCCGTAGCGGGGGGCCCAGCTCCTACGAGCAGTACTTC.

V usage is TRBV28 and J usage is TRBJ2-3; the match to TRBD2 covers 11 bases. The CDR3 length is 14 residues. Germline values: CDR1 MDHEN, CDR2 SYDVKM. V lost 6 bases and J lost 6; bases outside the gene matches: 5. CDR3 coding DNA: TGTGCCAGCAGCCTCGGACTAGCGGGTGATACGCAGTATTTT. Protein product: CASSLGLAGDTQYF.

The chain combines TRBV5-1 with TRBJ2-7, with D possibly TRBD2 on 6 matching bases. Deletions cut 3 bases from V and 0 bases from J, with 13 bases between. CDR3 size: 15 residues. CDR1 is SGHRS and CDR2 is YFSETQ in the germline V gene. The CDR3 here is CASSSQGGASYEQYF. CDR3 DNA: TGCGCCAGCAGCTCCCAGGGCGGGGCCTCCTACGAGCAGTACTTC.

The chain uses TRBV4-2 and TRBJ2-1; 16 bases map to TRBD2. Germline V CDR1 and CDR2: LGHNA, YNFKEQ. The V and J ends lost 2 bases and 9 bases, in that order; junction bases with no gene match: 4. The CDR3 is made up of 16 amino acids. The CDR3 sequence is CASSQRGLAGGSEQFF. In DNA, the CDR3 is TGTGCCAGCAGCCAACGGGGACTAGCGGGAGGGAGTGAGCAGTTCTTC.

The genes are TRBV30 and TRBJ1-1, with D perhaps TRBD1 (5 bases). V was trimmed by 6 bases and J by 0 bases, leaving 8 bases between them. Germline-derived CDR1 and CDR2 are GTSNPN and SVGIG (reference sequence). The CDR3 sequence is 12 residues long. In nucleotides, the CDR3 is TGTGCCTGCAAGGGGATGAACACTGAAGCTTTCTTT. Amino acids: CACKGMNTEAFF.